Shown below are 32 T cell receptor beta chains from a single sample sequenced in a study of T cell responses to AZD1222 COVID-19 vaccine. Here immunoSEQ multiplex PCR was the method, and the copy in TCRdb shows in-frame clones only, minus some. The sample shows 100,000 or so clones, roughly 84% of them seen only once. The sequences come from peripheral blood, collected on day 0 of AZD1222 vaccination. These receptors were taken from an adult in good health.

This clone appeared a few times. This chain joins TRBV12-5 and TRBJ2-7, with D tentatively TRBD1 (6 bases). Germline V gene lookup returns CDR1 LGHNT and CDR2 FRNRAP. The CDR3 length is 14 residues. V was cut by 5 bases and J by 3 bases, with 14 bases left in between. This chain's CDR3 is CASGPGQLYYEQYF. In DNA, the CDR3 is TGTGCTAGTGGTCCCGGACAGTTGTACTACGAGCAGTACTTC.

J is TRBJ2-2 and V is TRBV27; TRBD2 matches 9 bases. This CDR3 comprises 16 residues. Germline-derived CDR1 and CDR2 are MNHEY and SMNVEV (reference sequence). V lost 3 bases and J lost 4; bases outside the gene matches: 6. CDR3 in DNA: TGTGCCAGCAGTTTCCTAGCGGGATCCGGCACCGGGGAGCTGTTTTTT. Translated, it gives CASSFLAGSGTGELFF.

This chain connects TRBV12-3 or TRBV12-4 to TRBJ2-5, with D unclear. This CDR3 region has 13 residues. Trimming left V 7 bases short and J 0 bases short, with 9 bases between. The CDR3 DNA reads as TGTGCCAGCACGAACTATAACCAAGAGACCCAGTACTTC. It encodes CASTNYNQETQYF.

This chain links TRBV7-2 with TRBJ2-1, with D perhaps TRBD1 (5 bases). V was pared by 1 base and J by 6 bases, with 13 bases between. CDR3 length equals 15 residues. Germline V CDR1 and CDR2: SGHTA, FQGNSA. The CDR3 protein is CASSLGPGQVNEQFF. CDR3 sequence (DNA): TGTGCCAGCAGCTTAGGTCCAGGGCAGGTCAATGAGCAGTTCTTC.

This rearrangement joins TRBV28 to TRBJ2-1; no firm D call. The germline V and J ends were trimmed by 6 bases and 4 bases, with 13 bases remaining between them. Germline assignment: CDR1 MDHEN and CDR2 SYDVKM. This CDR3 spans 14 amino acids. This CDR3 reads CASRGSTRYNEQFF. The CDR3 region has the DNA TGTGCCAGCAGGGGAAGCACGAGGTACAATGAGCAGTTCTTC.

The CDR3 DNA is TGTGCCAGCAGCTTGGCGGGACAGGGGGCGCGTGGCTACACCTTC. This encodes CASSLAGQGARGYTF. This chain connects TRBV5-4 to TRBJ1-2; 12 positions match TRBD1. CDR1 SGHNT and CDR2 YYREEE come from the germline V gene (reference sequence). The V segment lost 0 bases and the J segment 7 bases; nucleotides outside the gene matches: 4. The CDR3 runs 15 residues.

This chain connects TRBV7-8 to TRBJ1-1; the D is unclear. The germline V gene has CDR1 SGHVS and CDR2 FQNEAQ. The CDR3 is 13 residues long. The V end lost 4 bases, the J end lost 2 bases, and 8 bases lay between the germline ends. As DNA, the CDR3 is TGTGCCAGCAGCTCTACGTTAAACACTGAAGCTTTCTTT. It encodes CASSSTLNTEAFF.

The J gene is TRBJ1-2, the V gene TRBV18; no clear D. This CDR3 region has 13 residues. Germline values: CDR1 KGHSH, CDR2 LQKENI. V dropped 1 base and J dropped 2 bases, with 5 bases sitting between them. Written as DNA, the CDR3 is TGTGCCAGCTCACCACGTAACAACTATGGCTACACCTTC. It translates to CASSPRNNYGYTF.

The rearrangement uses TRBV10-3 and TRBJ1-4, with 7 bases fitting TRBD1. V was clipped by 6 bases and J by 3 bases; unmatched bases: 10. This CDR3 spans 16 amino acids. Germline CDR1 and CDR2: ENHRY and SYGVKD. The CDR3 protein is CAISRQGLQSNEKLFF. In DNA, the CDR3 is TGTGCCATCAGCCGACAGGGATTGCAATCTAATGAAAAACTGTTTTTT.

This clone was detected once. The chain carries TRBV10-3 and TRBJ2-1; 7 nucleotides agree with TRBD2. CDR3 size: 15 residues. The V gene's germline CDR1 is ENHRY and CDR2 SYGVKD. Unmatched junction bases numbered 6, after V lost 4 bases and J lost 3 bases. The CDR3 DNA is TGTGCCATCAGTGTCGCTAGCGGCCTCTACAATGAGCAGTTCTTC. Encoded protein: CAISVASGLYNEQFF.

The V gene is TRBV10-3, the J gene TRBJ2-7; D might be TRBD1 (6 bases). Trimming shortened V by 5 bases and J by 0 bases, and 20 bases separated the two germline ends. CDR3 length: 17 amino acids. Germline V lookup: CDR1 ENHRY, CDR2 SYGVKD. This CDR3 is CAISKAQGTQFSYEQYF. The CDR3 DNA sequence: TGTGCCATCAGTAAAGCTCAGGGGACCCAATTCTCCTACGAGCAGTACTTC.

The chain employs TRBV11-2 and TRBJ2-1; D is ambiguous. This CDR3 has 13 residues. Germline V CDR1 and CDR2: SGHAT, FQNNGV. Trimming removed 3 bases at V and 4 bases at J, with 7 bases between. DNA of the CDR3: TGTGCCAGCAGCTTTGATCTGTACAATGAGCAGTTCTTC. Translating gives CASSFDLYNEQFF.

The J gene is TRBJ2-3, the V gene TRBV3-1 (or the pseudogene TRBV3-2); 11 bases align to TRBD2. The CDR3 is made up of 16 amino acids. The V gene's germline CDR1 is LGHDT and CDR2 YNNKEL (reference sequence). V gave up 2 bases and J gave up 1 base; unmatched junction bases: 2. CDR3 region: CASSQTLAGGTDTQYF. CDR3 nucleotides: TGTGCCAGCAGCCAAACACTAGCGGGGGGCACAGATACGCAGTATTTT.

A single count supports this clone. This chain uses TRBV20-1 with TRBJ1-6; D perhaps matches TRBD1 (6 bases). Trimming cost V 3 bases and J 7 bases, with 16 bases left between them. Looked up from germline, CDR1 is DFQATT and CDR2 is SNEGSKA (reference sequence). This CDR3 contains 15 residues. CDR3 loop: CSASSSGTRNSPLHF. CDR3 nucleotides: TGCAGTGCTAGTAGCTCCGGGACAAGAAATTCACCCCTCCACTTT.

The chain couples TRBV28 to TRBJ2-7; 9 nucleotides match TRBD1. This CDR3 has 15 residues. CDR1 is MDHEN and CDR2 is SYDVKM in the germline V gene. V shed 8 bases and J 0 bases; nucleotides not matched to a gene: 8. CDR3 bases: TGTGCCAGCCATACTACGGGACAGGGCTCCTACGAGCAGTACTTC. It translates to CASHTTGQGSYEQYF.

The J gene is TRBJ1-2, the V gene TRBV19; D may be TRBD1 (6 bases). This CDR3 has 15 residues. The V end lost 0 bases, the J end lost 4 bases, and 12 bases lay between the germline ends. The germline CDR1 and CDR2 sequences are LNHDA and SQIVND (reference sequence). CDR3 DNA: TGTGCCAGTAGTATAGAACAGGGTCACGGCTATGGCTACACCTTC. It encodes CASSIEQGHGYGYTF.

V and J are TRBV3-1 (or the pseudogene TRBV3-2) and TRBJ1-6; D call uncertain. Germline CDR1 and CDR2: LGHDT and YNNKEL (reference sequence). The germline V and J ends were trimmed by 0 bases and 11 bases, with 17 bases remaining between them. This CDR3 is 16 amino acids long. The chain's CDR3 is CASSQDLVLLGTPLHF. CDR3 nucleotides: TGTGCCAGCAGCCAAGATCTTGTCCTCCTGGGGACACCCCTCCACTTT.

Concerning this clone itself: The junction departs from germline at one end; a sequencing error may be responsible. This chain connects TRBV19 to TRBJ2-2; tentative D call: TRBD2 (6 bases). CDR3 size: 17 residues. Germline CDR1 and CDR2: LNHDA and SQIVND (reference sequence). CDR3 DNA: TGTGCCAGCAGTACCGGAGGGCAGGCGATAAACACCGGGGAGCTGTTTTTT. The encoded protein is CASSTGGQAINTGELFF.

The chain links TRBV24-1 to TRBJ2-1; TRBD2 might be the D (6 bases). Between the trimmed V and J ends, which lost 5 bases and 9 bases, there was a span of 13 bases. The germline V gene encodes CDR1 KGHDR and CDR2 SFDVKD. The CDR3 runs 13 residues. The CDR3 is CATSASGLFEQFF. In nucleotides, the CDR3 is TGTGCCACCAGTGCCTCGGGACTCTTTGAGCAGTTCTTC.

The V gene is TRBV6-6, the J gene TRBJ2-7; 7 nucleotides line up with TRBD2. The CDR3 covers 15 residues. CDR1 and CDR2 from the germline V gene are MNHNY and SVGAGI (reference sequence). Losses at the gene ends were 2 bases for V and 2 bases for J; bases not matched to a gene: 6. Here the CDR3 reads CASSYEGGGAYEQYF. In DNA, the CDR3 is TGTGCCAGCAGTTACGAAGGCGGGGGAGCCTACGAGCAGTACTTC.

This chain links TRBV2 with TRBJ1-4; a weak D match, TRBD1 (5 bases). Germline CDR1 is SNHLY and CDR2 is FYNNEI. Trimming removed 5 bases at V and 12 bases at J, with 10 bases between. The CDR3 length is 11 residues. The CDR3: CASSWAGQLFF. The CDR3 region has the DNA TGTGCCAGCAGTTGGGCGGGGCAACTGTTTTTT.

The chain employs TRBV3-1 (or the pseudogene TRBV3-2) and TRBJ1-3; D is uncertain. CDR3 length: 16 amino acids. Germline values: CDR1 LGHDT, CDR2 YNNKEL (reference sequence). V lost 4 bases to trimming and J lost 0 bases, with 13 bases between them. The chain's CDR3 is CASSPRDTSSGNTIYF. The CDR3 DNA reads as TGTGCCAGCAGCCCTAGAGACACTAGCTCTGGAAACACCATATATTTT.

Only a few counts were recorded for this clone. V usage is TRBV9 and J usage is TRBJ2-5; no clear D. Germline values: CDR1 SGDLS, CDR2 YYNGEE. Trimming cost V 0 bases and J 2 bases, with 11 bases left between them. The CDR3 loop spans 15 amino acids. CDR3 in amino acids: CASSVGAAIQETQYF. The DNA of the CDR3 is TGTGCCAGCAGCGTAGGCGCGGCTATACAAGAGACCCAGTACTTC.

This clone occurred many times. J is TRBJ1-2 and V is TRBV7-9; D is perhaps TRBD1 (6 bases). The CDR3 has 14 residues. Germline V gene sequence: CDR1 SEHNR, CDR2 FQNEAQ (reference sequence). V was clipped by 5 bases and J by 4 bases, with 14 bases between them. The CDR3 DNA sequence: TGTGCCAGCAGCCGACCCCTGGACAGCTATGGCTACACCTTC. It specifies CASSRPLDSYGYTF.

This clone was seen just once. The rearrangement links TRBV3-1 (or the pseudogene TRBV3-2) to TRBJ1-5, with 7 bases lining up with TRBD1. The V gene's germline CDR1 is LGHDT and CDR2 YNNKEL (reference sequence). CDR3 size: 17 residues. With 1 base clipped from V and 11 bases from J, the junction kept 17 bases outside the gene matches. CDR3 coding DNA: TGTGCCAGCAGCCAAGGGCAGGGGGTCGGCTCTCTGCGGTCCCAGCATTTT. This translates into CASSQGQGVGSLRSQHF.

This clone was observed once. The V call is TRBV27, the J call TRBJ2-1; TRBD2 matches at 9 bases. This CDR3 contains 17 residues. V was pared by 4 bases and J by 3 bases, with 10 bases of the junction left unmatched. CDR1 MNHEY and CDR2 SMNVEV come from the germline V gene (reference sequence). Written as DNA, the CDR3 is TGTGCCAGCAGTTCCCTCCTTAGCGGGAGAAACTACAATGAGCAGTTCTTC. This encodes CASSSLLSGRNYNEQFF.

This chain connects TRBV5-5 to TRBJ2-4; weak D call: TRBD2 (5 bases). The CDR3 sequence is 14 residues long. Germline CDR1 is SGHKS and CDR2 is YYEKEE (reference sequence). Trimming shortened V by 2 bases and J by 8 bases, and 14 bases separated the two germline ends. DNA for the CDR3: TGTGCCAGCAGCTTCCTCGCGGGCGGAGACATTCAGTACTTC. Translating gives CASSFLAGGDIQYF.

The rearrangement links TRBV14 to TRBJ1-4, with 8 bases that match TRBD1. CDR3 size: 15 residues. J gave up 10 bases and V 4 bases, and 11 bases lay outside the gene matches. Germline values: CDR1 SGHDN, CDR2 FVKESK. The CDR3 DNA reads TGTGCCAGCAGCCGAGAATCAGGGGGCGGAGGAAAACTGTTTTTT. Translation gives CASSRESGGGGKLFF.

The V and J genes are TRBV3-1 (or the pseudogene TRBV3-2) and TRBJ2-4; D perhaps matches TRBD1 (6 bases). CDR1 is LGHDT, CDR2 YNNKEL, per germline (reference sequence). V was shortened by 4 bases and J by 0 bases, with 7 bases between the two germline ends. This CDR3 comprises 14 residues. CDR3 sequence reads: CASSRGGAKNIQYF. CDR3 nucleotide sequence: TGTGCCAGCAGCCGAGGGGGAGCCAAAAACATTCAGTACTTC.

The rearrangement joins TRBV19 to TRBJ1-1; 7 positions agree with TRBD1. CDR3 length: 14 amino acids. Germline lookup yields CDR1 LNHDA and CDR2 SQIVND (reference sequence). Germline trimming cut 5 bases from V and 1 base from J; bases unmatched to any gene: 4. The CDR3 spells CASSYRDRNTEAFF. As DNA, the CDR3 is TGTGCCAGTAGTTACCGGGACAGGAACACTGAAGCTTTCTTT.

The chain recombines TRBV4-2 with TRBJ2-5; no clear D gene. Trimming removed 0 bases from V and 5 bases from J, with 19 bases in between. There are 17 residues in the CDR3. In germline, CDR1 is LGHNA, CDR2 YNFKEQ. For the CDR3, the DNA is TGTGCCAGCAGCCAAGAGTATTATCGGAGAGGTAGTGAGACCCAGTACTTC. Residues: CASSQEYYRRGSETQYF.

This clone showed up just once. The chain links TRBV5-4 to TRBJ1-1, with 8 bases that match TRBD1. This CDR3 is built from 14 residues. The J segment lost 5 bases and the V segment lost 5 bases, leaving 8 bases of the junction unmatched. CDR1 is SGHNT, CDR2 YYREEE, per germline (reference sequence). CDR3 bases: TGTGCCAGCAGAGCAGGGGGCGCCGGGACTGAAGCTTTCTTT. It encodes CASRAGGAGTEAFF.